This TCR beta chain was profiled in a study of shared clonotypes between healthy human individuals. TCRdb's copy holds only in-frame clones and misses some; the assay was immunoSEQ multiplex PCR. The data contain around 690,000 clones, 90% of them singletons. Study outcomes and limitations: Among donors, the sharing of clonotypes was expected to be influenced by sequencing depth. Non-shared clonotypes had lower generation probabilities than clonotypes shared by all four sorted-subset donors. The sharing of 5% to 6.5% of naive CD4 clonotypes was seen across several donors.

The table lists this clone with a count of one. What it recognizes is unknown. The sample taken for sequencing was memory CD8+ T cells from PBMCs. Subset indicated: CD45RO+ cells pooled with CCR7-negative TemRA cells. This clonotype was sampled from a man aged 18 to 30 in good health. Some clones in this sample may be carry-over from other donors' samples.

CDR3 nucleotide sequence: TGTGCCAGCAGCTTAAGGGGGAAAACCTACGAGCAGTACTTC. Its protein product is CASSLRGKTYEQYF. The J gene is TRBJ2-7, the V gene TRBV7-9, with a weak D call TRBD1 (6 bases). The CDR3 is 14 amino acids. Per the germline V gene, CDR1 is SEHNR and CDR2 is FQNEAQ (reference sequence). Trimming removed 2 bases at V and 2 bases at J, with 10 bases between.